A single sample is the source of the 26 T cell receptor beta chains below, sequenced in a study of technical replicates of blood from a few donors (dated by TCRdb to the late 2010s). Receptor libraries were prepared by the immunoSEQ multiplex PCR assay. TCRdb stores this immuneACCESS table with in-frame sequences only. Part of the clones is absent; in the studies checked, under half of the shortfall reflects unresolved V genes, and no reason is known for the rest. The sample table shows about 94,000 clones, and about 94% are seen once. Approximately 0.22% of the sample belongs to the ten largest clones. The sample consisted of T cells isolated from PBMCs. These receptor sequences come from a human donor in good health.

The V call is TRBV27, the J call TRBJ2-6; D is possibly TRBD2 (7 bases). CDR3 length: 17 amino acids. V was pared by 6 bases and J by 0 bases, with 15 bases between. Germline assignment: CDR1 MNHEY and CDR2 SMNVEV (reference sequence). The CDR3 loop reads CASRRGAGRSGANVLTF. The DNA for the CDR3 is TGTGCCAGCAGACGGGGGGCCGGCCGCTCTGGGGCCAACGTCCTGACTTTC. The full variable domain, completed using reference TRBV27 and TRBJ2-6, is EAQVTQNPRYLITVTGKKLTVTCSQNMNHEYMSWYRQDPGLGLRQIYYSMNVEVTDKGDVPEGYKVSRKEKRNFPLILESPSPNQTSLYFCASRRGAGRSGANVLTFGAGSRLTVL.

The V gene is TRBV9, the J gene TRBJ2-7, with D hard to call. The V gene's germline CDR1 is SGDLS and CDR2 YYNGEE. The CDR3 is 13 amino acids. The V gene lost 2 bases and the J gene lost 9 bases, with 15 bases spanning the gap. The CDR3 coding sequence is TGTGCCAGCAGCGTGAGCGCCGTCGCTGTGCAGTACTTC. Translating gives CASSVSAVAVQYF.

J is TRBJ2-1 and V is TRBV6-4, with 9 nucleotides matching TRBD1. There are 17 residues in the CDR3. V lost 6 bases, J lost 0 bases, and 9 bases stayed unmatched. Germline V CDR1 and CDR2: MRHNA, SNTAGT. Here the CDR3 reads CASSPMTGGSSYNEQFF. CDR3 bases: TGTGCCAGCAGCCCAATGACAGGGGGGTCCTCCTACAATGAGCAGTTCTTC.

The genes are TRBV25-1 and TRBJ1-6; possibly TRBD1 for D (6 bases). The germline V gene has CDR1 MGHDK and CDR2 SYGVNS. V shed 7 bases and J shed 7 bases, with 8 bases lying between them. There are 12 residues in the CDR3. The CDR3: CASNTGNSPLHF. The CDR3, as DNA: TGTGCCAGCAATACAGGGAATTCACCCCTCCACTTT.

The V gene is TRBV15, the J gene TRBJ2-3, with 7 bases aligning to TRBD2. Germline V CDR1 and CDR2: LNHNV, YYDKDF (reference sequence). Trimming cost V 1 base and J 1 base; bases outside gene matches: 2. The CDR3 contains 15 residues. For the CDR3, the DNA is TGTGCCACCAGCAGAGGCGGGGGAGGCACAGATACGCAGTATTTT. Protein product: CATSRGGGGTDTQYF.

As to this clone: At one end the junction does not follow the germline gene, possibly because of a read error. The CDR3 sequence is CASSLVGTEETQYF. For the CDR3, the DNA is TGTGCTAGCAGCTTAGTTGGGACAGAAGAGACCCAGTACTTC. The V gene is TRBV7-7, the J gene TRBJ2-5, with 7 positions matching TRBD1. The CDR3 extends over 14 amino acids. Germline-derived CDR1 and CDR2 are SSHAT and FNYEAQ (reference sequence). Variable domain in full (rest from reference TRBV7-7 and TRBJ2-5): GAGVSQSPRYKVTKRGQDVTLRCDPISSHATLYWYQQALGQGPEFLTYFNYEAQPDKSGLPSDRFSAERPEGSISTLTIQRTEQRDSAMYRCASSLVGTEETQYFGPGTRLLVL.

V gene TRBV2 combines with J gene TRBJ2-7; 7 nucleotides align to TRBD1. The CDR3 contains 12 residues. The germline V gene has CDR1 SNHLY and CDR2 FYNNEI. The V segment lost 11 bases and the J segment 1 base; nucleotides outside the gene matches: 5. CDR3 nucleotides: TGTGCCGCCCGGGACAGTTCCTACGAGCAGTACTTC. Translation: CAARDSSYEQYF.

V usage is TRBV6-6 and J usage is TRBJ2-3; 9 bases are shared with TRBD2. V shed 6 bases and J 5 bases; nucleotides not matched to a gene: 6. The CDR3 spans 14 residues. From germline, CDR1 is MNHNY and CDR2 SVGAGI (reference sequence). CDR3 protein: CASRLAGLQDTQYF. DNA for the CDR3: TGTGCCAGCAGGCTAGCGGGACTGCAAGATACGCAGTATTTT.

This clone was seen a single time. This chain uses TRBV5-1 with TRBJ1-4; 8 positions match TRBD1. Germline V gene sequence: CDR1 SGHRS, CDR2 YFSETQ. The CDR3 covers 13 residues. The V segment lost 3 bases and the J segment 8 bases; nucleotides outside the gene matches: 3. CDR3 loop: CASSSGGHEKLFF. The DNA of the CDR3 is TGCGCCAGCAGCTCAGGGGGCCACGAAAAACTGTTTTTT.

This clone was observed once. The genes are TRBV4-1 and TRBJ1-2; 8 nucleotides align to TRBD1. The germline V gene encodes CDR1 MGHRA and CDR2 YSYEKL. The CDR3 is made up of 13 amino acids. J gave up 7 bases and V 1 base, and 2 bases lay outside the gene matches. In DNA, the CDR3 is TGCGCCAGCAGCCAAGGGACAGGGCTTGGCTACACCTTC. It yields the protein CASSQGTGLGYTF.

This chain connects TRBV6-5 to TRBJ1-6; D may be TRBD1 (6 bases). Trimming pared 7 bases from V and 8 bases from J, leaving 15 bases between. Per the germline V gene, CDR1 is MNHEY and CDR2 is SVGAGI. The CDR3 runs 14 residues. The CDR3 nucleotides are TGTGCCAGCAAGAAACAGGGAACAGATTCACCCCTCCACTTT. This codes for CASKKQGTDSPLHF.

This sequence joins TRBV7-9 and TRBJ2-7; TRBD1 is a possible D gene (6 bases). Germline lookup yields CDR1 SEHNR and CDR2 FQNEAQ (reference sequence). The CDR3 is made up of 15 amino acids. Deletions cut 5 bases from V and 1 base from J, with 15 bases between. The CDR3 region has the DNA TGTGCCAGCAGCAAAACAGGGAAGGGGTCCTACGAGCAGTACTTC. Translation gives CASSKTGKGSYEQYF.

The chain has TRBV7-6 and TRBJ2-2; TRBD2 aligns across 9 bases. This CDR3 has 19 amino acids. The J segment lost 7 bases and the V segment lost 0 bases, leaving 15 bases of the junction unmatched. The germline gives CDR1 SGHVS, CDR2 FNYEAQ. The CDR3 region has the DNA TGTGCCAGCAGCTTAGCGCGGGGGCTAGCGGGGAAAAAGAACGGGGAGCTGTTTTTT. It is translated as CASSLARGLAGKKNGELFF.

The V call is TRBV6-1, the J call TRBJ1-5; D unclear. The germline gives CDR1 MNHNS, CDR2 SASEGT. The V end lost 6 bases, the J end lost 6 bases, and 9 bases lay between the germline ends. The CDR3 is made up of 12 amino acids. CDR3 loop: CASSGVGQPQHF. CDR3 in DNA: TGTGCCAGCAGCGGGGTAGGTCAGCCCCAGCATTTT.

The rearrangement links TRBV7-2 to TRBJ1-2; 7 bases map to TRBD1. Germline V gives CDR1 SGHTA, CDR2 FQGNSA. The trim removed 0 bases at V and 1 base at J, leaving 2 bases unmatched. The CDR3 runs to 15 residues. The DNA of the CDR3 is TGTGCCAGCAGCTTAGCGTGGGACAGTAACTATGGCTACACCTTC. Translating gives CASSLAWDSNYGYTF.

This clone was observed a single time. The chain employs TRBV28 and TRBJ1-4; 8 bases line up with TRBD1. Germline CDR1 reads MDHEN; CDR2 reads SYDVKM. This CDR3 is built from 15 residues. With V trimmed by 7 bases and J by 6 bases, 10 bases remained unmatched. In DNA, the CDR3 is TGTGCCAGCACCCCAGGGGGCGCGGTGTATGAAAAACTGTTTTTT. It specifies CASTPGGAVYEKLFF.

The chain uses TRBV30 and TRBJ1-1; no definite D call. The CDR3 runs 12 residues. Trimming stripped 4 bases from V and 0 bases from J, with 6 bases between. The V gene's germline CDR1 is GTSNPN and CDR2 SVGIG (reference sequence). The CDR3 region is CAWIQMNTEAFF. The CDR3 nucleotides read TGTGCCTGGATTCAGATGAACACTGAAGCTTTCTTT.

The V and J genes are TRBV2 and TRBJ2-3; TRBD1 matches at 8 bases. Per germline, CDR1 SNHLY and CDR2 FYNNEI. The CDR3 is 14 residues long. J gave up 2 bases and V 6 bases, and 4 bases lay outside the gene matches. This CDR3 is CASRGQGLTDTQYF. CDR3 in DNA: TGTGCCAGCAGAGGACAGGGACTCACAGATACGCAGTATTTT.

CDR3 bases: TGTGCCTGGAGTAGGGACAGGGGGCCTTCCGGTTCAACTAATGAAAAACTGTTTTTT. This sequence encodes CAWSRDRGPSGSTNEKLFF. The rearrangement joins TRBV30 to TRBJ1-4, with TRBD1 identical over 12 bases. CDR3 size: 19 residues. In germline, CDR1 is GTSNPN, CDR2 SVGIG (reference sequence). Trimming removed 2 bases from V and 0 bases from J; junction bases left unmatched: 10.

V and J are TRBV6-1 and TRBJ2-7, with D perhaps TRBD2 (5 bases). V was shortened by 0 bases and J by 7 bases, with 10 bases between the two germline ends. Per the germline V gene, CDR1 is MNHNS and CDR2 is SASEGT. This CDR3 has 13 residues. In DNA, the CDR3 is TGTGCCAGCAGTGAAGCGCGGGTTCGGGAGCAGTACTTC. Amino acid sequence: CASSEARVREQYF.

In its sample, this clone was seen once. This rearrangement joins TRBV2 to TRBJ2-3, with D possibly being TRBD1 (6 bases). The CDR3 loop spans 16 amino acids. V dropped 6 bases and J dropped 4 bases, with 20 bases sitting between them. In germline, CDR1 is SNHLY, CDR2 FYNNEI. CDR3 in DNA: TGTGCCAGCAGCCAGTCGGGGACAACCGCGGCAGATACGCAGTATTTT. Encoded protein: CASSQSGTTAADTQYF.

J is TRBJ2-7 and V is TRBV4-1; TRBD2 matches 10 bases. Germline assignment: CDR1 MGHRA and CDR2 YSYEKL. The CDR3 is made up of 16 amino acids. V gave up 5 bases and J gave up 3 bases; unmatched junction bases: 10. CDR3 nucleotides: TGCGCCAGCAGCGCAGGGAGCGGGGGGGAACTCTACGAGCAGTACTTC. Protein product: CASSAGSGGELYEQYF.

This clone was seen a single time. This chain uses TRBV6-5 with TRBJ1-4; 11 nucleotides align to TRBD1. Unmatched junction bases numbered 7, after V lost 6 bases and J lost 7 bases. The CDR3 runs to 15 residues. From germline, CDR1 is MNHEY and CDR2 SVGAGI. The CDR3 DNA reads TGTGCCAGCAGCCGGGGGACAGGGGGAACTGAAAAACTGTTTTTT. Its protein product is CASSRGTGGTEKLFF.

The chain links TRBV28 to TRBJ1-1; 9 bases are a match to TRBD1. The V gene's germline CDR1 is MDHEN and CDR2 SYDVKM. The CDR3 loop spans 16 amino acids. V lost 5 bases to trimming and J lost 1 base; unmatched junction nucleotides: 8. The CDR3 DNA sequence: TGTGCCAGCAGTGAACCGGGACAGGGACCGAACACTGAAGCTTTCTTT. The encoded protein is CASSEPGQGPNTEAFF.

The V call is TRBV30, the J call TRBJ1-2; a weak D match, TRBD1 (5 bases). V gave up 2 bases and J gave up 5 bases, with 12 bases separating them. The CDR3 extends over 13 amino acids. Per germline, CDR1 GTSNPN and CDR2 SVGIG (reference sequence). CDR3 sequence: CAWSLTVTYGYTF. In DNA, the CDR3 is TGTGCCTGGAGTTTGACAGTCACTTATGGCTACACCTTC.

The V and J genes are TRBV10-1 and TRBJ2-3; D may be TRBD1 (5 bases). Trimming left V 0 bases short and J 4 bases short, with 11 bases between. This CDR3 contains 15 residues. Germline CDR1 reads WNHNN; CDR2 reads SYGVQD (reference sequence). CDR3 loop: CASSESVAGSDTQYF. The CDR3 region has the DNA TGCGCCAGCAGTGAGTCCGTCGCAGGGTCAGATACGCAGTATTTT.